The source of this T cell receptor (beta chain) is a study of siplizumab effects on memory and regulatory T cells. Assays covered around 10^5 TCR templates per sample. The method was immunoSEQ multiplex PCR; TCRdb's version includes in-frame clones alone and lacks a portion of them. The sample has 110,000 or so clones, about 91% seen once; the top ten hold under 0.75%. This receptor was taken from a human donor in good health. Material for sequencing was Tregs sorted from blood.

The CDR3 sequence is CASSSPGTGGAYGYTF. The CDR3 DNA reads TGTGCCAGCAGTTCCCCCGGGACAGGGGGAGCCTATGGCTACACCTTC. The rearrangement links TRBV6-6 to TRBJ1-2; 11 bases are shared with TRBD1. CDR1 and CDR2 from the germline V gene are MNHNY and SVGAGI (reference sequence). This CDR3 spans 16 amino acids. Trimming removed 4 bases from V and 4 bases from J; junction bases left unmatched: 8.